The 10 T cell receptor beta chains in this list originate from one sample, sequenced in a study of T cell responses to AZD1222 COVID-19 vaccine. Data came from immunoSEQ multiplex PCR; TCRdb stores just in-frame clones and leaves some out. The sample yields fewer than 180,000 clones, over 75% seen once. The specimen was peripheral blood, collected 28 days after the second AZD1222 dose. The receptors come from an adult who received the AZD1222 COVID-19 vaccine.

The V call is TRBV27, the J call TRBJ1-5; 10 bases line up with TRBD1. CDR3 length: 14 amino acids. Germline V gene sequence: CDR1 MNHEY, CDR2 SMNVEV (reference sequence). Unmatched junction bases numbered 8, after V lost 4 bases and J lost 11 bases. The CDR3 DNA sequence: TGTGCCAGCAGTTGGACAGGGGGGGCTTCGGCCCAGCATTTT. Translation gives CASSWTGGASAQHF.

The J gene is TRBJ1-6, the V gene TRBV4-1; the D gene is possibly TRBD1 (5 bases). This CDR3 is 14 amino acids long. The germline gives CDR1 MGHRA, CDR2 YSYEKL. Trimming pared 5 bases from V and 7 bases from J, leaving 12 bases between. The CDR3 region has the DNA TGCGCCAGCAGCGCCGGGACTCTCAATTCACCCCTCCACTTT. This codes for CASSAGTLNSPLHF.

CDR3 sequence: CASSVLSEAFF. DNA for the CDR3: TGTGCCAGCAGTGTCCTCTCTGAAGCTTTCTTT. This chain connects TRBV25-1 to TRBJ1-1; D gene unclear. CDR1 MGHDK and CDR2 SYGVNS come from the germline V gene. The V end lost 4 bases, the J end lost 6 bases, and 6 bases lay between the germline ends. This CDR3 is built from 11 residues.

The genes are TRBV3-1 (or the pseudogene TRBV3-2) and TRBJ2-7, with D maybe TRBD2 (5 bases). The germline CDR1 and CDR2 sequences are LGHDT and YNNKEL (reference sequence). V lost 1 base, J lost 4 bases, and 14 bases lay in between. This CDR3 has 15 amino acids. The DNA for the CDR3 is TGTGCCAGCAGCCAAGGTACTAGTCCAACATACGAGCAGTACTTC. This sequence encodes CASSQGTSPTYEQYF.

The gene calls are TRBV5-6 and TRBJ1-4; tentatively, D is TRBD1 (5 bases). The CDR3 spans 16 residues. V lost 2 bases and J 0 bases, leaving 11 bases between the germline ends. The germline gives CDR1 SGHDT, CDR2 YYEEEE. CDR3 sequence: CASSFFDRATNEKLFF. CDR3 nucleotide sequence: TGTGCCAGCAGCTTTTTCGACAGAGCAACTAATGAAAAACTGTTTTTT.

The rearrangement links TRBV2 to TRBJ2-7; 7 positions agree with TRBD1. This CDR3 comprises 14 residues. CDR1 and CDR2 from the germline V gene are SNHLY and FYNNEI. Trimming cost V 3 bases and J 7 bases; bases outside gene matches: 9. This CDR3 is CASSDRQGSREQYF. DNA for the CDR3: TGTGCCAGCAGTGACCGACAGGGATCACGGGAGCAGTACTTC.

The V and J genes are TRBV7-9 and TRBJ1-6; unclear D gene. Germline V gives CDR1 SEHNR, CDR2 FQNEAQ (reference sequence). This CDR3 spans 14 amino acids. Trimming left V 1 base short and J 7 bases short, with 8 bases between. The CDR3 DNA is TGTGCCAGCAGCTTAGACAGTGGCAATTCACCCCTCCACTTT. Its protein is CASSLDSGNSPLHF.

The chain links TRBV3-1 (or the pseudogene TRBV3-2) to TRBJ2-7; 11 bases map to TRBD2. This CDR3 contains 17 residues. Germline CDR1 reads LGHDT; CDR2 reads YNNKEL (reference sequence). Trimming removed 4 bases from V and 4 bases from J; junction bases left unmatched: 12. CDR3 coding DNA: TGTGCCAGCAGCCGTACCCCCGGGACTAGCGGTTCATACGAGCAGTACTTC. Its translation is CASSRTPGTSGSYEQYF.

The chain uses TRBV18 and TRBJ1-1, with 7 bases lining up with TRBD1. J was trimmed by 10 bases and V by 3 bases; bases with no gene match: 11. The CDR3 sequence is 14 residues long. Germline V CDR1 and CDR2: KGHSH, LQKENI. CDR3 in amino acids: CASSPKTGTDGAFF. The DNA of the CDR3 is TGTGCCAGCTCACCCAAAACAGGGACAGACGGAGCTTTCTTT.

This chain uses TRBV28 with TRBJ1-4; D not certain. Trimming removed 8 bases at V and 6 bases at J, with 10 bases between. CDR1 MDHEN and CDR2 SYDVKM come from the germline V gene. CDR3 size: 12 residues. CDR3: CASQGIDEKLFF. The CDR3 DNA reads TGTGCCAGCCAAGGGATTGATGAAAAACTGTTTTTT.